This T cell receptor (beta chain) was captured by sequencing in a study of early T cells in non-severe SARS-CoV-2 infection (dated by TCRdb to the early 2020s). Describing the broader study: TCR sequencing used bulk RNA from unsorted whole blood, so alpha and beta chains could not be paired. Study-wide findings and limitations: VDJdb matching was skewed toward anti-spike CD8 responses and likely underestimated virus-specific expansions by missing private and CD4 specificities.

V is trimmed back by 7 bases and J by 3 bases, and the junction contains 9 bases that no gene match accounts for. From the germline V gene (reference sequence), CDR1 is MNHNY and CDR2 is SVGAGI. The cysteine opens and the phenylalanine closes a CDR3 of 14 amino acids. CDR3 DNA only is kept here, 42 bases in frame from base 1. Preparation of the library involved 5' RACE. TCRdb lists the instrument as NextSeq 500. In the TCR library protocol, unique molecular identifiers were attached to individual cDNA molecules to correct for PCR bias and sequencing error. Both TCR alpha and beta chains were sequenced, and tight co-correlation was observed between alpha and beta sequence abundances in each sample. The authors' analysis ran thus. Decombinator V4 was used to annotate the V gene, J gene and CDR3 of the TCR sequences. TCRs were defined as expanded if a significant change between any two time points was detected under a Poisson model with p below 0.0001. TCR abundances were normalised to the total number of TCRs sequenced per sample and were expressed as counts per million. TRAV1-2 paired with TRAJ12, TRAJ20 or TRAJ33 defined MAIT TCRs, while TRAV10 paired with TRAJ18 defined iNKT TCRs. VDJdb, accessed on 1 November 2021, was searched for TCRs annotated for CMV, EBV and SARS-CoV-2, and TCRs annotated for more than one antigen were excluded. The public reads were reprocessed in TCRdb via fastp at Q25 and MiXCR, keeping in-frame beta chains. Each entry merges the rows of one CDR3 protein and shows their most common DNA and genes. V and J calls and clone size were set by TCRdb, not the authors. The sample data list 90,000 to 120,000 distinct CDR3 sequences, and roughly 11% of these were observed just once. The top ten clones comprise roughly 7.5% of the sample.

This clonotype came up many times. Its antigen has not been determined. Qualities for individual bases were not recorded, and no much larger clone is one base off. This was a case-control study nested in a cohort of healthcare workers in London, UK, who had nasopharyngeal swab PCR tests and blood samples taken every week. Healthcare workers were recruited during the week of the UK lockdown, between 23 and 31 March 2020, and followed weekly for up to 16 weeks. The chain is assembled from TRBV6-6 and TRBJ2-7, and 7 junctional nucleotides match TRBD1. Sequenced input: whole blood. The sequence derives from an adult who was a healthcare worker with PCR-confirmed SARS-CoV-2 infection or an uninfected control (not recorded which). The CDR3 region: CASTLRDSNYEQYF. At the DNA level, the sequence is TGTGCCAGCACTCTCCGGGACAGCAACTACGAGCAGTACTTC.